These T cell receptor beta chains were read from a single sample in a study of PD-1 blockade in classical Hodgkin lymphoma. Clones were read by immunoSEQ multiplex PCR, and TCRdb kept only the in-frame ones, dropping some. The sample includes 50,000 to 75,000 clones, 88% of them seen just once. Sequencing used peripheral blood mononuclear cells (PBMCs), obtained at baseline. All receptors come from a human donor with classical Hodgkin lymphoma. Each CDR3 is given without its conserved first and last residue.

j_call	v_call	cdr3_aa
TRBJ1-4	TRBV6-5	ASSYGGGRDEKLF
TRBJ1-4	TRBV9	ASSGRGGANEKLF
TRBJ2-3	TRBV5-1	ASSLGGGGTDTQY
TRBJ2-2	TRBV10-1	ASKSGQGYTGELF
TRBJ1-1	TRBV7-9	ASSLVLRADTEAF
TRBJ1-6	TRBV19	ASSELASYNSPLH
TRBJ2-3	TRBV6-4	ASRGSGGDGDTQY
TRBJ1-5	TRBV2	ASSRGQGTQPQH
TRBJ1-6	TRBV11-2	ASSLVEVVRSPLH
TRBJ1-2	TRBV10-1	ARTAGTGGEVYGYT
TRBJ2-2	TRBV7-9	ASSPDQGAGELF
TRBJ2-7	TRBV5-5	ASSNRGGWVSYEQY
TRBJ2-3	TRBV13	ASSPGYRRTDTQY
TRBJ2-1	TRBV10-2	ASIYPGNEQF